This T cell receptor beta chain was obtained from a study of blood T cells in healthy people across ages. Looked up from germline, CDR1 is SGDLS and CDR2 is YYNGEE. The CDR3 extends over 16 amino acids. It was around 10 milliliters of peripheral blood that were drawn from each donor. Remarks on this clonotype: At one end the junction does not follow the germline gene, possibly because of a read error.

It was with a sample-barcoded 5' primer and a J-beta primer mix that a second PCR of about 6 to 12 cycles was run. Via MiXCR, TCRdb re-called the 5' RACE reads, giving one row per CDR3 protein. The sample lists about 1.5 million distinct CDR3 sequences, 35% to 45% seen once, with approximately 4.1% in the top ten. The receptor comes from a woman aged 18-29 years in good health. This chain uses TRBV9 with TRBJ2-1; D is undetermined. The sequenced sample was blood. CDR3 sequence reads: CASSVGAGSSYTEQFF. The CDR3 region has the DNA TGTGCCAGCAGCGTAGGAGCAGGTTCGAGTTACACTGAGCAGTTCTTC.